This T cell receptor (beta chain) stems from a study of T cell changes during pregnancy in multiple sclerosis. This clone has more than one count but fewer than ten. The CDR3 covers 12 residues. Germline CDR1 MNHEY, CDR2 SMNVEV (reference sequence). Trimming took off 4 bases at V and 4 bases at J, with 8 bases between the two ends. Method: immunoSEQ multiplex PCR; TCRdb's copy keeps in-frame clones and lacks some. The data hold tens of thousands of clones, with roughly 93% observed a single time. The sequencing here drew on peripheral blood, taken in the second trimester of pregnancy. This chain links TRBV27 with TRBJ2-7; D call uncertain. This receptor was identified in a female donor with multiple sclerosis, enrolled in a pregnancy study. This CDR3 reads CASSYNNYEQYF. The DNA for the CDR3 is TGTGCCAGCAGTTATAACAATTACGAGCAGTACTTC.